The clone carrying this T cell receptor (beta chain) appeared a single time. Its antigen is unidentified. Other nucleotide sequences in the sample specify the same CDR3. Assay: immunoSEQ multiplex PCR; the TCRdb copy retains only in-frame clones and omits some. Of 2.3 million or so clones in the sample, just over 90% were seen once. The data are from a study of shared clonotypes between healthy human individuals. Across the whole study: The study enrolled two women and a few men aged 18 to 49. Each donor's CD8 memory used one plate, CD8 naive two, each CD4 subset three. Findings and caveats of the study: With a few donors compared, 4% to 5% of naive CD4 clonotypes were shared.

The donors were adults (healthy and HIV-negative) with no recent acute infections or vaccinations. The clonotype originates from a man between 18 and 29 years old in good health. Some clones in this sample may be carry-over from other donors' samples. The specimen sequenced was naive CD4+ T cells from PBMCs. Noted subset: CD45RA+ positively selected.

The CDR3 region has the DNA TGTGCCAGCAGCTCATTCTACGAGCAGTACTTC. Translation gives CASSSFYEQYF. This sequence joins TRBV7-9 and TRBJ2-7, with D unclear. Trimming removed 4 bases from V and 3 bases from J, with 4 bases in between. CDR3 length: 11 residues. Germline CDR1 reads SEHNR; CDR2 reads FQNEAQ (reference sequence). The whole variable domain, remainder taken from reference TRBV7-9 and TRBJ2-7, is DTGVSQNPRHKITKRGQNVTFRCDPISEHNRLYWYRQTLGQGPEFLTYFQNEAQLEKSRLLSDRFSAERPKGSFSTLEIQRTEQGDSAMYLCASSSFYEQYFGPGTRLTVT.